This T cell receptor (beta chain) was sequenced for a study of technical replicates of blood from a handful of donors. Produced via immunoSEQ multiplex PCR; TCRdb's table is partial and in-frame only. The sample lists around 100,000 clones; about 95% were seen once. V shed 3 bases and J 2 bases; nucleotides not matched to a gene: 9. CDR1 and CDR2 from the germline V gene are SQVTM and ANQGSEA. The CDR3 has 16 residues. The sequenced material came from T cells isolated from PBMCs. The chain employs TRBV29-1 and TRBJ2-5; 10 positions agree with TRBD2. The sequence derives from a human donor in good health. CDR3 nucleotides: TGCAGCGTTGATTCACAGACTAGCGGGTATCAAGAGACCCAGTACTTC. Residues: CSVDSQTSGYQETQYF.